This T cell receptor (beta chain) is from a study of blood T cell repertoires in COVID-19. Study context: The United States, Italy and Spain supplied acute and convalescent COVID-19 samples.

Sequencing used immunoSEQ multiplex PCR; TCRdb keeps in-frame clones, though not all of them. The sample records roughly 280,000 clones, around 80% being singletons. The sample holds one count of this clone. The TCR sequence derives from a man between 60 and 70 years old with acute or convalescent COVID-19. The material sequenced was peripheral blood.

This chain's CDR3 is CASSKNGQAGYGYTF. The DNA for the CDR3 is TGTGCCAGCAGCAAAAATGGACAAGCTGGCTATGGCTACACCTTC. The chain employs TRBV21-1 and TRBJ1-2; TRBD1 is the table's D call and was not checked against the DNA. TRBV21-1 is an annotated pseudogene. The CDR3 has 15 amino acids.